A single sample gave rise to the 31 T cell receptor beta chains below, sequenced in a study of vaccination and CD4 T cells after COVID-19. Cultured CD4+ T-cell DNA underwent Oncomine TCR Beta short-read sequencing. Via MiXCR, TCRdb re-called the PCR reads, giving one row per CDR3 protein. Of over 10,000 distinct CDR3 sequences listed, 25% to 30% are singletons. The antigens for these receptors are not known. Treatment noted: roughly nine-day PBMC culture with coronavirus spike peptide pools or control peptides (ViraFEST assay). Sequenced material: CD4+ T cells from blood, cultured in vitro, taken before SARS-CoV-2 vaccination. The receptors were sampled from a human donor who received a COVID-19 vaccine.

This sequence joins TRBV12-3 or TRBV12-4 and TRBJ1-1; a weak D match, TRBD1 (5 bases). V lost 3 bases and J lost 6, with 8 bases in between. The CDR3 length is 12 residues. The chain's CDR3 is CASSFRGAEAFF. The CDR3 nucleotides are TGTGCCAGCAGTTTTAGGGGCGCTGAAGCTTTCTTT.

This sequence joins TRBV7-9 and TRBJ1-1, with D maybe TRBD1 (5 bases). Germline V gene data show CDR1 as SEHNR and CDR2 as FQNEAQ (reference sequence). The V gene lost 0 bases and the J gene lost 7 bases, with 21 bases spanning the gap. There are 17 residues in the CDR3. The CDR3 DNA reads as TGTGCCAGCAGCTTAGCCCGTATGGGGGTTGGTAGTGGTGAAGCTTTCTTT. Its translation: CASSLARMGVGSGEAFF. The full variable domain, with the rest looked up from reference TRBV7-9 and TRBJ1-1, is DTGVSQNPRHKITKRGQNVTFRCDPISEHNRLYWYRQTLGQGPEFLTYFQNEAQLEKSRLLSDRFSAERPKGSFSTLEIQRTEQGDSAMYLCASSLARMGVGSGEAFFGQGTRLTVV.

This clonotype has a handful of counts. The J gene is TRBJ2-2, the V gene TRBV2; D is perhaps TRBD2 (5 bases). The V end was cut by 8 bases, the J end by 2 bases, with 12 bases between. Germline lookup yields CDR1 SNHLY and CDR2 FYNNEI. The CDR3 runs 14 residues. Here the CDR3 DNA reads TGTGCCAGCGGCCCACTAGTAAACACCGGGGAGCTGTTTTTT. Protein product: CASGPLVNTGELFF.

The chain couples TRBV4-1 to TRBJ2-2; D gene uncertain. V was pared by 5 bases and J by 0 bases, with 10 bases between. Germline CDR1 MGHRA, CDR2 YSYEKL. This CDR3 has 15 amino acids. The CDR3 loop reads CASSLNRANTGELFF. The DNA for the CDR3 is TGCGCCAGCAGCTTAAACCGTGCGAACACCGGGGAGCTGTTTTTT.

V is TRBV5-1 and J is TRBJ1-2, with D unresolved. The CDR3 has 13 residues. V lost 4 bases to trimming and J lost 4 bases, with 11 bases between them. Germline CDR1 reads SGHRS; CDR2 reads YFSETQ. The CDR3 sequence is CASSSSTSYGYTF. For the CDR3, the DNA is TGCGCCAGCAGCAGTTCCACGTCCTATGGCTACACCTTC.

This clonotype was counted between two and nine times. CDR3 bases: TGTGCCAGCAGTGTGGGAGCCGGGGGCTACACCTTC. Translating gives CASSVGAGGYTF. The V call is TRBV2, the J call TRBJ1-2; D is uncertain. CDR3 length equals 12 residues. Trimming removed 4 bases at V and 8 bases at J, with 11 bases between. CDR1 and CDR2 (germline): SNHLY, FYNNEI.

The genes are TRBV20-1 and TRBJ2-7, with 8 nucleotides matching TRBD1. CDR1 and CDR2 from the germline V gene are DFQATT and SNEGSKA (reference sequence). This CDR3 is 15 amino acids long. The V segment lost 5 bases and the J segment 3 bases; nucleotides outside the gene matches: 12. The CDR3 DNA is TGCAGTGCTGGATCGACCGGGACAGGAGACTACGAGCAGTACTTC. It is translated as CSAGSTGTGDYEQYF.

CDR3: CASSTLSGNTIYF. CDR3 DNA: TGTGCCAGCAGTACCCTATCTGGAAACACCATATATTTT. The chain recombines TRBV2 with TRBJ1-3; D ambiguous. Trimming pared 5 bases from V and 1 base from J, leaving 6 bases between. The CDR3 is 13 amino acids. Germline CDR1 is SNHLY and CDR2 is FYNNEI.

This clonotype turned up a few times. The genes are TRBV5-4 and TRBJ1-1, with unresolved D. In germline, CDR1 is SGHNT, CDR2 YYREEE (reference sequence). The CDR3 consists of 12 residues. V shed 0 bases and J shed 10 bases, with 10 bases lying between them. The DNA for the CDR3 is TGTGCCAGCAGCTTGGACCGGACGGTAGCTTTCTTT. Translation: CASSLDRTVAFF.

The chain uses TRBV12-3 or TRBV12-4 and TRBJ1-2; 8 bases line up with TRBD1. V lost 3 bases, J lost 4 bases, and 1 base stayed unmatched. This CDR3 has 13 amino acids. The DNA for the CDR3 is TGTGCCAGCAGTTTGGACAGGGTCTATGGCTACACCTTC. Encoded protein: CASSLDRVYGYTF.

This CDR3 reads CSVVVRGSRETQYF. The CDR3, as DNA: TGCAGCGTTGTAGTGCGGGGCTCTAGGGAGACCCAGTACTTC. V gene TRBV29-1 combines with J gene TRBJ2-5, with D maybe TRBD2 (6 bases). Germline values: CDR1 SQVTM, CDR2 ANQGSEA. The CDR3 totals 14 residues. V was cut by 4 bases and J by 5 bases, with 17 bases left in between.

In its sample, this clonotype was seen a few times. The V call is TRBV6-1, the J call TRBJ2-3; the match to TRBD2 covers 8 bases. After removal of 6 bases from V and 3 bases from J, the junction contained 8 bases not matched to a gene. The CDR3 covers 15 residues. CDR1 MNHNS and CDR2 SASEGT come from the germline V gene. The CDR3 spells CASRPRRGVTDTQYF. CDR3 nucleotides: TGTGCCAGCAGGCCTCGGCGGGGGGTTACAGATACGCAGTATTTT.

The chain recombines TRBV12-1 with TRBJ1-2; the table's D call, TRBD1, was not checked against the DNA. TRBV12-1 is a recognized pseudogene. The CDR3 spans 15 residues. Here the CDR3 DNA reads TGTGCCAGCAGCCCCCGTCGACAGGGGGCCTATGGCTACACCTTC. The encoded protein is CASSPRRQGAYGYTF.

The chain has TRBV19 and TRBJ1-5, with TRBD1 matching 10 bases. CDR1 and CDR2 (germline): LNHDA, SQIVND (reference sequence). CDR3 length: 15 amino acids. Trimming cost V 5 bases and J 7 bases; bases outside gene matches: 8. The CDR3 loop reads CASSRRDRGYQPQHF. The CDR3 coding sequence is TGTGCCAGTAGTCGCCGGGACAGGGGTTACCAGCCCCAGCATTTT.

The rearrangement uses TRBV2 and TRBJ1-6; D uncertain. The CDR3 runs 13 residues. Germline V gives CDR1 SNHLY, CDR2 FYNNEI. Trimming stripped 4 bases from V and 8 bases from J, with 9 bases between. CDR3 in amino acids: CASSGELYSPLHF. The CDR3 DNA reads TGTGCCAGCAGTGGGGAGCTTTATTCACCCCTCCACTTT.

The chain joins TRBV2 to TRBJ1-1, with TRBD1 as a possible D gene (5 bases). V lost 2 bases to trimming and J lost 4 bases, with 14 bases between them. The V gene's germline CDR1 is SNHLY and CDR2 FYNNEI. This CDR3 region has 15 residues. The CDR3 is CASSEIGLGGTEAFF. In nucleotides, the CDR3 is TGTGCCAGCAGTGAAATCGGACTGGGGGGCACTGAAGCTTTCTTT. Together with reference TRBV2 and TRBJ1-1, the CDR3 gives the full variable domain: EPEVTQTPSHQVTQMGQEVILRCVPISNHLYFYWYRQILGQKVEFLVSFYNNEISEKSEIFDDQFSVERPDGSNFTLKIRSTKLEDSAMYFCASSEIGLGGTEAFFGQGTRLTVV.

This clonotype was picked up a small number of times. The genes are TRBV19 and TRBJ1-5; TRBD1 agrees at 10 bases. V shed 10 bases, J shed 6 bases, and the junction held 6 bases outside the gene matches. Germline V lookup: CDR1 LNHDA, CDR2 SQIVND (reference sequence). The CDR3 is made up of 13 amino acids. This chain's CDR3 is CATATGGGQPQHF. DNA of the CDR3: TGTGCCACCGCGACAGGGGGCGGTCAGCCCCAGCATTTT.

This clonotype was counted a few times. The chain recombines TRBV6-1 with TRBJ1-1; D might be TRBD1 (6 bases). The germline CDR1 and CDR2 sequences are MNHNS and SASEGT. With 5 bases removed from V and 4 bases from J, the gap between germline ends came to 14 bases. The CDR3 covers 14 residues. CDR3 amino acids: CASSNDRMGTEAFF. As DNA, the CDR3 is TGTGCCAGCAGTAACGACAGGATGGGCACTGAAGCTTTCTTT.

This chain links TRBV6-1 with TRBJ2-7, with D possibly TRBD1 on 6 matching bases. V was pared by 1 base and J by 3 bases, with 22 bases between. Germline V CDR1 and CDR2: MNHNS, SASEGT. The CDR3 covers 18 residues. The CDR3 region is CASSEGLRTVPISYEQYF. The CDR3 DNA sequence: TGTGCCAGCAGTGAAGGGCTGCGGACAGTCCCCATTAGCTACGAGCAGTACTTC.

J is TRBJ2-1 and V is TRBV20-1; 7 bases are a match to TRBD1. V lost 5 bases to trimming and J lost 6 bases; unmatched junction nucleotides: 10. The V gene's germline CDR1 is DFQATT and CDR2 SNEGSKA (reference sequence). The length of the CDR3 is 14 residues. This chain's CDR3 is CSAPTGEKSNEQFF. CDR3 nucleotide sequence: TGCAGTGCTCCTACAGGGGAAAAAAGCAATGAGCAGTTCTTC.

The V gene is TRBV27, the J gene TRBJ2-7; D not resolved. The CDR3 spans 13 residues. Trimming removed 6 bases from V and 1 base from J, with 10 bases in between. CDR1 MNHEY and CDR2 SMNVEV come from the germline V gene (reference sequence). In DNA, the CDR3 is TGTGCCAGCAGAGGCAGCCTTTCCTACGAGCAGTACTTC. As protein: CASRGSLSYEQYF.

This clonotype was counted only a few times. The gene calls are TRBV19 and TRBJ1-2; 8 bases map to TRBD1. V was clipped by 5 bases and J by 4 bases; unmatched bases: 9. This CDR3 has 15 amino acids. Germline CDR1 reads LNHDA; CDR2 reads SQIVND (reference sequence). CDR3 sequence: CASSRAGGASYGYTF. The CDR3 DNA reads as TGTGCCAGTAGTCGGGCAGGGGGCGCGAGCTATGGCTACACCTTC.

The rearrangement uses TRBV19 and TRBJ2-7, with D perhaps TRBD1 (6 bases). V dropped 5 bases and J dropped 2 bases, with 13 bases sitting between them. This CDR3 contains 14 residues. Germline V gives CDR1 LNHDA, CDR2 SQIVND (reference sequence). CDR3 coding DNA: TGTGCCAGTAGTGTTCTACAGGGTCCCTACGAGCAGTACTTC. Translation gives CASSVLQGPYEQYF.

Concerning this clonotype: Mismatch with germline at one junction end may stem from a read error. The chain couples TRBV18 to TRBJ1-2, with 8 bases that match TRBD1. CDR3 length: 15 amino acids. Germline CDR1 KGHSH, CDR2 LQKENI. CDR3 in amino acids: CASSPSGTGRYGYTF. CDR3 sequence (DNA): TGTGCCAGTTCACCGTCCGGGACAGGTCGTTATGGCTACACCTTC.

This clonotype was seen a handful of times. V gene TRBV24-1 combines with J gene TRBJ2-5; maybe TRBD1 (5 bases). The CDR3 has 14 amino acids. V dropped 2 bases and J dropped 5 bases, with 11 bases sitting between them. Looked up from germline, CDR1 is KGHDR and CDR2 is SFDVKD. The CDR3 region has the DNA TGTGCCACCAGTGATTCCGGCAGGGCGGAGACCCAGTACTTC. It is translated as CATSDSGRAETQYF.

The V call is TRBV29-1, the J call TRBJ1-2; no clear D. Germline V gene sequence: CDR1 SQVTM, CDR2 ANQGSEA. V was shortened by 1 base and J by 0 bases, with 9 bases between the two germline ends. There are 14 residues in the CDR3. DNA of the CDR3: TGCAGCGTTGAAGTAACGGGGACTAACTATGGCTACACCTTC. Its protein product is CSVEVTGTNYGYTF.

In this sample, this clonotype turned up a few times. The chain couples TRBV29-1 to TRBJ1-2; the D gene is possibly TRBD1 (6 bases). CDR1 and CDR2 from the germline V gene are SQVTM and ANQGSEA. Between the trimmed V and J ends, which lost 5 bases and 3 bases, there was a span of 10 bases. This CDR3 region has 12 residues. DNA for the CDR3: TGCAGCGTTCGCACAGGGCACTATGGCTACACCTTC. Translation gives CSVRTGHYGYTF.

The chain carries TRBV6-4 and TRBJ1-1, with 9 bases lining up with TRBD1. CDR1 and CDR2 from the germline V gene are MRHNA and SNTAGT. J gave up 5 bases and V 6 bases, and 7 bases lay outside the gene matches. This CDR3 spans 14 amino acids. The CDR3 loop is CASSPGTGRTEAFF. CDR3 nucleotide sequence: TGTGCCAGCAGCCCCGGGACAGGGAGGACTGAAGCTTTCTTT.

The J gene is TRBJ1-1, the V gene TRBV12-3 or TRBV12-4, with D possibly TRBD1 on 6 matching bases. Between the trimmed V and J ends, which lost 5 bases and 5 bases, there was a span of 15 bases. This CDR3 spans 14 amino acids. The CDR3 loop reads CASSPPRQGTEAFF. CDR3 bases: TGTGCCAGCAGTCCACCCAGGCAGGGGACTGAAGCTTTCTTT.

The J gene is TRBJ2-3, the V gene TRBV4-2; 11 bases fit TRBD2. V shed 4 bases and J 0 bases; nucleotides not matched to a gene: 3. The CDR3 covers 16 residues. Germline V lookup: CDR1 LGHNA, CDR2 YNFKEQ. Here the CDR3 DNA reads TGTGCCAGCAGCCCAAGGACTAGCGGGAGCACAGATACGCAGTATTTT. Amino acids: CASSPRTSGSTDTQYF.

This chain joins TRBV6-5 and TRBJ1-4; 8 bases agree with TRBD1. This CDR3 is 17 amino acids long. Per the germline V gene, CDR1 is MNHEY and CDR2 is SVGAGI. Losses at the gene ends were 0 bases for V and 4 bases for J; bases not matched to a gene: 7. CDR3 region: CASSYSSTGGGNEKLFF. CDR3 DNA sequence: TGTGCCAGCAGTTACTCCTCCACAGGGGGAGGTAATGAAAAACTGTTTTTT.